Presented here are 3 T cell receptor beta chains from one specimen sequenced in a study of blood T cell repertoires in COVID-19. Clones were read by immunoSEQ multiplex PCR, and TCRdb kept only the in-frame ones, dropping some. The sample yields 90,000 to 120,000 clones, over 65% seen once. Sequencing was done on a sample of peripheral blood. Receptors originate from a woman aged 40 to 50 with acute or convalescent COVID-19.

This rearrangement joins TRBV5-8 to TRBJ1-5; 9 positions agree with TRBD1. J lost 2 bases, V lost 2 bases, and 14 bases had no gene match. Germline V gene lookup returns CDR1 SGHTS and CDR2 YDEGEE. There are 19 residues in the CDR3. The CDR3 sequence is CASSFGTGRQNIGNQPQHF. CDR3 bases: TGTGCCAGCAGCTTTGGGACAGGGCGTCAAAATATAGGCAATCAGCCCCAGCATTTT.

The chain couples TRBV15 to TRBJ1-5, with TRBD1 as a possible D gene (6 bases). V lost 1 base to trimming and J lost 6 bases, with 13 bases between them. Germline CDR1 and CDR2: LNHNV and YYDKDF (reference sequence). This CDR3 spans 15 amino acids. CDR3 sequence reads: CATSRGGGGGQPQHF. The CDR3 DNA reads TGTGCCACCAGCAGAGGAGGGGGGGGCGGTCAGCCCCAGCATTTT. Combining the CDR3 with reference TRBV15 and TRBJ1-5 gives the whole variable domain DAMVIQNPRYQVTQFGKPVTLSCSQTLNHNVMYWYQQKSSQAPKLLFHYYDKDFNNEADTPDNFQSRRPNTSFCFLDIRSPGLGDTAMYLCATSRGGGGGQPQHFGDGTRLSIL.

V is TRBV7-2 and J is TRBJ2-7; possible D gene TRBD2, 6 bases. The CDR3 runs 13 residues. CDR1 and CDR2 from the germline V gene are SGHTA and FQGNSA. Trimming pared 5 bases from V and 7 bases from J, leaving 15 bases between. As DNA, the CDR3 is TGTGCCAGCAGCGACACTCCAGGAGGGGAGCAGTACTTC. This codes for CASSDTPGGEQYF.